The clone carrying this TCR beta chain was observed a few times. Germline V CDR1 and CDR2: MDHEN, SYDVKM. Between the trimmed V and J ends, which lost 6 bases and 1 base, there was a span of 10 bases. This CDR3 contains 14 residues. The treatment is: around 19 received Ad26.COV2.S at low or high dose, single or two shots; five or six received placebo; per-sample allocation not given. At day 63 after the first vaccine or placebo injection, samples were drawn. Vaccine was an Ad26 vector expressing Wuhan-strain SARS-CoV-2 spike. The data originate from a study of Ad26.COV2.S vaccination and SARS-CoV-2 variants. This table comes from immunoSEQ multiplex PCR, and its TCRdb copy is limited to in-frame clones, with some not included. The sample gives around 370,000 clones, 85% of which show up once; roughly 3.3% is in the top ten.

The clonotype originates from a person aged 18-60 years who received the Ad26.COV2.S COVID-19 vaccine or a placebo. V and J are TRBV28 and TRBJ2-1, with unresolved D. Sequencing was performed on peripheral blood, taken in a trial of Ad26.COV2.S vaccine versus placebo. The CDR3: CASRIRASYNEQFF. DNA of the CDR3: TGTGCCAGCAGAATCCGAGCGTCCTACAATGAGCAGTTCTTC.